The following is a T cell receptor beta chain sequence with its context. This clonotype turned up a few times. This receptor's antigen is unknown. Nothing much larger sits one base from this clone, and base qualities are not available. The sample belongs to a study of blood T cells in healthy people across ages (dated by TCRdb to between 2014 and 2017). A note on the overall study: In model experiments, template switching captured about one uniquely barcoded TCR beta cDNA molecule for every two T cells. Two additional independent replicas of 1 million unique cDNA reads from the same blood draw were analyzed for two donors (one aged 18 to 29 and one aged 80 or older). The study measured age-related changes in TCR beta repertoire diversity using deep sequencing normalized with unique cDNA molecular identifiers. The donors were split into four age groups: young (average approximately 16 years), middle-aged (around 40), aged (about 62) and long-lived (82). Findings and caveats that apply to the study as a whole: The CMV infection status of donors was not known, potentially confounding age-related changes in expanded clonotypes. Total diversity estimates from one million sequenced T cells were considered lower bounds and underestimates. Because profiling used bulk unsorted PBMCs, naive and antigen-experienced compartments could not be compared conclusively. A strong correlation was found between observed TCR beta diversity and the percentage of naive T cells measured by flow cytometry. Observed TCR beta diversity per million T cells fell roughly linearly with age, and a significant reduction was already apparent by age about 38. Compared with the aged group, the long-lived group had more naive CD4+ T cells, fewer expanded clones and increased TCR diversity, a pattern suggesting age selection.

Counted from cysteine to phenylalanine, this CDR3 has 17 amino acids. Only the CDR3 region is kept as DNA, spanning 51 bases read in frame from base 1. V lost 6 bases and J lost 7 bases, and the count of bases not matched to a germline gene is 16. The library was made by 5' RACE. Sequenced using an Illumina HiSeq 2500. The second PCR ran for roughly 7 to 12 cycles and used a J-beta primer mix along with a sample-barcoded 5' primer. Each TCR beta cDNA molecule received a unique molecular identifier from a template-switch 5' adaptor carrying 12 random nucleotides. Each sample yielded at least 3 million CDR3-containing paired-end reads. First-strand cDNA synthesis was performed from all RNA using the Mint cDNA synthesis kit, with priming by a TRBC-specific oligonucleotide. After uracil-DNA glycosylase treatment, a first 18-cycle PCR used universal primers M1SS and BC2_uni_R on all cDNA. The original pipeline was this. For normalization, 1 million high-quality reads, each with a distinct molecular identifier, were randomly selected from each sample. Instead of being binned into consensus sequences, reads that shared molecular identifiers were thrown out. MiTCR, with a Q25 quality threshold and the strictest error-elimination algorithm, was used for CDR3 identification, clonotype clustering and error correction. A nonparametric unseen species model using Euler transformation provided a lower-bound estimate of total TCR beta diversity. TCRdb redid the processing of the public reads, applying fastp at Q25 and MiXCR, and retained in-frame beta chains. Each CDR3 protein appears once, grouped with its most common genes and DNA. TCRdb, not the authors, supplied the V and J calls. Here the sample has some 890,000 distinct CDR3 sequences; almost 30% occur a single time. Around 9.6% of the sample belongs to the ten largest clones.

Donors were about 36 systemically healthy Caucasian individuals from Russia aged 6 to 90 years. Each donor gave ten milliliters of peripheral blood, collected into EDTA-treated Vacutainer tubes. Ficoll-Paque density-gradient centrifugation was used to isolate PBMCs, with at least 7 million per sample. Total RNA, at least 5 micrograms per sample, was extracted from PBMCs with Trizol reagent. For every donor, an aliquot of PBMCs went through flow cytometry to measure the percentages of naive CD45RAhigh/CD27high T cells. These same data were also listed under a study on T cells of mothers and their children. The second study's paper adds: Donors were nine systemically healthy Caucasian individuals: three mothers and their six children. cDNA synthesis consumed the entire amount of extracted RNA, loaded at 1.5 ug RNA in each 15 ul reaction. In the second PCR, sample barcodes and 2-4 random nucleotides were introduced via the M1S primer. Over 8.5 million TCR beta CDR3 reads were obtained for each mother, and millions of reads were obtained for each child. Thymic selection shapes the output of TCR recombination in a similar way in related and unrelated pairs, and inherited differences have a minor effect. Related mother-child pairs always showed normalized repertoire overlap that was slightly higher than in unrelated mother-child pairs, though the difference was never significant. Persistent microchimeric T cell clones were not detected, at a sensitivity of 85 to 100 clones per million clonotypes. In the study, deep NGS was used to compare the TCR beta repertoires of mothers and children, and features distinguishing related mother-child pairs from unrelated individuals were sought. The mean age was approximately 41 +/- 4 years for the mothers and approximately 11 +/- 4 years for the children. After adapters were ligated using NEBNext reagents, the libraries underwent 100+100 nt paired-end sequencing on an Illumina HiSeq 2000. To prevent cross-contamination, the mother and child libraries were prepared one month apart and sequenced in separate runs. For each donor, between roughly 450,000 and 2,100,000 distinct TCR beta clonotypes were identified. Naive TCR beta clonotypes were estimated from low-frequency clonotypes matched to each donor's FACS-determined naive share, without sorting.

This clonotype was sampled from a woman between 35 and 50 years old in good health. Sample: blood. The chain couples TRBV12-3 or TRBV12-4 to TRBJ2-1; the central 9 bases match TRBD1. The CDR3 here reads CASRTVDTGGRSNEQFF. The DNA is as follows: TGTGCCAGCAGGACCGTGGATACAGGGGGCAGGTCGAATGAGCAGTTCTTC.